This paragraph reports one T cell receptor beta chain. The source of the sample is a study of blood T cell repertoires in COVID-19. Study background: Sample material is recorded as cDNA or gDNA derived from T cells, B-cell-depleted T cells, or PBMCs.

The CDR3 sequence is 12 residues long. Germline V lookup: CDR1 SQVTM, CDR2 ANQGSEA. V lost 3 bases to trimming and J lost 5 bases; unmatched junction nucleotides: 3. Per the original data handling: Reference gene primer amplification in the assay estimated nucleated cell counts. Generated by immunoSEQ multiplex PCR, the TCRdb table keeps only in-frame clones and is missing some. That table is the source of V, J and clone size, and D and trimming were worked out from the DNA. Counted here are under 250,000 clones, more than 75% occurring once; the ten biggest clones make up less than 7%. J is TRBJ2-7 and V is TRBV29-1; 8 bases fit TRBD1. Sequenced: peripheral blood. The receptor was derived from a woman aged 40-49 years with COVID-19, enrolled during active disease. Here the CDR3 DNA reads TGCAGCGTTGACCAGACAGGGGACGAGCAGTACTTC. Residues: CSVDQTGDEQYF.